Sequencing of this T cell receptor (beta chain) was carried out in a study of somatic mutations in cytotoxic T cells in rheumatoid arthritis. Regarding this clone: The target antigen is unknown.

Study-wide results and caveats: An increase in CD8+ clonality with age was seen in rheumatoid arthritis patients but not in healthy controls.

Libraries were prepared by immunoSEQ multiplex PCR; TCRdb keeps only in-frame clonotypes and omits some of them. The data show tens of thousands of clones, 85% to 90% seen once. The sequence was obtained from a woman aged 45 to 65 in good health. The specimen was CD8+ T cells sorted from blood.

The CDR3 DNA reads TGTGCCAGCAGCTTAGTTAAGCTAGAGGCCCAAGAGACCCAGTACTTC. It translates to CASSLVKLEAQETQYF. The chain is built from TRBV7-6 and TRBJ2-5; D not certain. The CDR3 spans 16 residues. V was shortened by 1 base and J by 1 base, with 13 bases between the two germline ends. Germline CDR1 and CDR2: SGHVS and FNYEAQ.